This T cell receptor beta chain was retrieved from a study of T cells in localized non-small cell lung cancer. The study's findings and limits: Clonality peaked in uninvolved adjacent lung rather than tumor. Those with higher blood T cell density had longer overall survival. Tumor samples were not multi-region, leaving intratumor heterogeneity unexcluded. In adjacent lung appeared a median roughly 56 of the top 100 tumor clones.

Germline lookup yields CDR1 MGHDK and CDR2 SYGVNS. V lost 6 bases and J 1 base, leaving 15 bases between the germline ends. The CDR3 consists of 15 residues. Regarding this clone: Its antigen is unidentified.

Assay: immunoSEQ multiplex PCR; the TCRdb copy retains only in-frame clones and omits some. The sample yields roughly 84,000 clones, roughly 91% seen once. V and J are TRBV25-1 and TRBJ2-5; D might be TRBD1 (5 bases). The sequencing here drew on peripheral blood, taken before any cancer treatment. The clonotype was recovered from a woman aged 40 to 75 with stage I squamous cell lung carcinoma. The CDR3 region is CASRGVWGSQETQYF. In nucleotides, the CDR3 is TGTGCCAGCAGAGGAGTCTGGGGCAGCCAAGAGACCCAGTACTTC.